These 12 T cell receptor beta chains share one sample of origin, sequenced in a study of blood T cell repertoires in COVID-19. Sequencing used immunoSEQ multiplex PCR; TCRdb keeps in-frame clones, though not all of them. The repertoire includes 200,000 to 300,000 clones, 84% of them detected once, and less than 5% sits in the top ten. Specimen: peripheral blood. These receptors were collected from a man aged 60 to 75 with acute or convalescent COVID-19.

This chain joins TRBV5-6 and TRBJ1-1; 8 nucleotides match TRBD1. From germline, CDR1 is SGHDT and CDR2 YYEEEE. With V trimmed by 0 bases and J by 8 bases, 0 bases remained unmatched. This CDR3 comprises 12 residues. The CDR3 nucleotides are TGTGCCAGCAGCTTGGGGACAGGGGAAGCTTTCTTT. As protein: CASSLGTGEAFF. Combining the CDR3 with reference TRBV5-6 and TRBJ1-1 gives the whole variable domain DAGVTQSPTHLIKTRGQQVTLRCSPKSGHDTVSWYQQALGQGPQFIFQYYEEEERQRGNFPDRFSGHQFPNYSSELNVNALLLGDSALYLCASSLGTGEAFFGQGTRLTVV.

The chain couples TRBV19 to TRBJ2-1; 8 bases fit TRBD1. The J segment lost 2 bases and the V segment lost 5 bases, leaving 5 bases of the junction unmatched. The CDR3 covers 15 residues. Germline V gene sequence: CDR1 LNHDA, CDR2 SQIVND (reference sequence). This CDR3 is CASSAQGATYNEQFF. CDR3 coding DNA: TGTGCCAGTAGTGCTCAGGGGGCCACCTACAATGAGCAGTTCTTC.

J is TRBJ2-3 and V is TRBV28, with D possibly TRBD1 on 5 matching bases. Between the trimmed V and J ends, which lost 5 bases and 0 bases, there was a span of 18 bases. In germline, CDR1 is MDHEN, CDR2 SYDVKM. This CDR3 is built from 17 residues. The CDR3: CASSQERNRSSTDTQYF. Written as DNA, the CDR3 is TGTGCCAGCAGTCAAGAGAGGAACAGGTCTAGCACAGATACGCAGTATTTT.

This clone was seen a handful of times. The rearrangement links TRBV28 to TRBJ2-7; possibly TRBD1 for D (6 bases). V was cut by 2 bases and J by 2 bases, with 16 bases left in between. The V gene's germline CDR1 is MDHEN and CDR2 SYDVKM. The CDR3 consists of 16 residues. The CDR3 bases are TGTGCCAGCAGTTTAGTGACAGGAAATACCCCCTACGAGCAGTACTTC. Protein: CASSLVTGNTPYEQYF.

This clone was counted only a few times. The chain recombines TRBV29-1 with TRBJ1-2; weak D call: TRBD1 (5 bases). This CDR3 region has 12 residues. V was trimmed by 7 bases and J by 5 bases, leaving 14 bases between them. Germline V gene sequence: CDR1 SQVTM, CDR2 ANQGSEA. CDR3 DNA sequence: TGCAGCGGGGGCGGGACTGCATATGGCTACACCTTC. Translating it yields CSGGGTAYGYTF.

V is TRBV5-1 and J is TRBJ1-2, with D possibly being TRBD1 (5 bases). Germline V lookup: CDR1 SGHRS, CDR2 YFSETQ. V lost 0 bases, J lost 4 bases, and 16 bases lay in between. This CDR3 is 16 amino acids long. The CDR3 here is CASSLVGRAEGYGYTF. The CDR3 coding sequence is TGCGCCAGCAGCTTGGTAGGCAGGGCGGAGGGCTATGGCTACACCTTC.

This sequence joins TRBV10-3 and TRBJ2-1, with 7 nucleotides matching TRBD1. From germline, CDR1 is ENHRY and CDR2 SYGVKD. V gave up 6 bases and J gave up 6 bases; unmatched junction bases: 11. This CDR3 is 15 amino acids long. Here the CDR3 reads CAISLVKGQTNEQFF. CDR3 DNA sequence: TGTGCCATCAGCTTGGTGAAGGGACAGACCAATGAGCAGTTCTTC.

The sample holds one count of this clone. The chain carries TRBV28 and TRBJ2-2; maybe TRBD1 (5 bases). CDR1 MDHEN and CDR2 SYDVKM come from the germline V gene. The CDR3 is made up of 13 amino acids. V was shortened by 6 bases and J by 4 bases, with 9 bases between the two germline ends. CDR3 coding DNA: TGTGCCAGCAGGGCGACAGTCACCGGGGAGCTGTTTTTT. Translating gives CASRATVTGELFF.

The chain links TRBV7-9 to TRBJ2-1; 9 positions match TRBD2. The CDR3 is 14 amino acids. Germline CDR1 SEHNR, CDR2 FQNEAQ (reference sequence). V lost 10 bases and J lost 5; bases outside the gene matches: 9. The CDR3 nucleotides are TGTGCCATATTTAGCGGGAGACTCAACAATGAGCAGTTCTTC. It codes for CAIFSGRLNNEQFF. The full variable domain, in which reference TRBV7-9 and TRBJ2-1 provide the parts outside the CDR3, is DTGVSQNPRHKITKRGQNVTFRCDPISEHNRLYWYRQTLGQGPEFLTYFQNEAQLEKSRLLSDRFSAERPKGSFSTLEIQRTEQGDSAMYLCAIFSGRLNNEQFFGPGTRLTVL.

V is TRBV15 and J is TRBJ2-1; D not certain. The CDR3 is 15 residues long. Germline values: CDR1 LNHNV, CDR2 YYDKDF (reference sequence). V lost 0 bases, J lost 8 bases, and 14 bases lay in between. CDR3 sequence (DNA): TGTGCCACCAGCAGAGATCCCCCCCTAAGCGATGAGCAGTTCTTC. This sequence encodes CATSRDPPLSDEQFF.

The CDR3 nucleotides read TGCAGCGTTGAAGAACCAGGGAGGCGGGAGCTGTTTTTT. Protein product: CSVEEPGRRELFF. This chain connects TRBV29-1 to TRBJ2-2; D may be TRBD2 (6 bases). Trimming left V 0 bases short and J 9 bases short, with 11 bases between. There are 13 residues in the CDR3. Per germline, CDR1 SQVTM and CDR2 ANQGSEA.

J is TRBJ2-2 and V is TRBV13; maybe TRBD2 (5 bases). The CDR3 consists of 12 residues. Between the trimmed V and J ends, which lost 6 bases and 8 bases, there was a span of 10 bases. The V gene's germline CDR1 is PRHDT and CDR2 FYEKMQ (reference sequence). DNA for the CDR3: TGTGCCAGCAGTCGTCGGGAAGGGGAGCTGTTTTTT. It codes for CASSRREGELFF. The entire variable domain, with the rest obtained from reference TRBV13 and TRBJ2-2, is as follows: AAGVIQSPRHLIKEKRETATLKCYPIPRHDTVYWYQQGPGQDPQFLISFYEKMQSDKGSIPDRFSAQQFSDYHSELNMSSLELGDSALYFCASSRREGELFFGEGSRLTVL.